The 24 T cell receptor beta chains below all came from one sample that was sequenced in a study of CD8+CD57+ T cells in acquired aplastic anemia. It was genomic DNA that served as the template for profiling TCR beta VDJ and CDR3. TCRdb re-analysed the reads in MiXCR, keeping a single row per CDR3 protein. The table records some 180,000 distinct CDR3 sequences, 63% of them present only once. The authors sequenced patients whose flow cytometry had shown CD8+CD57+ cell expansion. Material: sorted CD4+, CD8+, or CD8+CD57+ T cells (not recorded which) from PBMCs. The receptor source for this set is a human donor with aplastic anemia.

The chain has TRBV7-8 and TRBJ2-1; TRBD2 agrees at 9 bases. The germline gives CDR1 SGHVS, CDR2 FQNEAQ. The V segment lost 5 bases and the J segment 10 bases; nucleotides outside the gene matches: 9. This CDR3 region has 14 residues. As DNA, the CDR3 is TGTGCCAGCAGCCCGAGACTGACTAGCGGCGAGCAGTTCTTC. Protein: CASSPRLTSGEQFF.

This clonotype occurred once. The chain combines TRBV12-3 or TRBV12-4 with TRBJ1-1, with D unresolved. Trimming took off 2 bases at V and 4 bases at J, with 5 bases between the two ends. The CDR3 length is 12 residues. The DNA of the CDR3 is TGTGCCAGCAGTTTATTTTCCACTGAAGCTTTCTTT. It yields the protein CASSLFSTEAFF.

Concerning this clonotype: The conserved closing phenylalanine or tryptophan is absent in this CDR3, likely reflecting a read error. This rearrangement joins TRBV19 to TRBJ1-6, with D perhaps TRBD1 (5 bases). The CDR3 is 16 residues long. Trimming stripped 5 bases from V and 0 bases from J, with 11 bases between. CDR1 is LNHDA and CDR2 is SQIVND in the germline V gene (reference sequence). The chain's CDR3 is CASSLGGYSYNSPLHL. In DNA form, the CDR3 reads TGTGCCAGTAGTCTTGGGGGGTACTCCTATAATTCACCCCTCCACTTG.

This clonotype was seen a handful of times. The V gene is TRBV2, the J gene TRBJ1-1; 10 bases align to TRBD1. Looked up from germline, CDR1 is SNHLY and CDR2 is FYNNEI. The ends lost 7 bases at V and 11 bases at J; junction bases unmatched: 13. The CDR3 runs to 14 residues. CDR3 nucleotide sequence: TGTGCCAGCAAAAGGGGACAGGGGCTCAGAGATGCTTTCTTT. It yields the protein CASKRGQGLRDAFF.

The genes are TRBV29-1 and TRBJ1-1; D unresolved. Germline lookup yields CDR1 SQVTM and CDR2 ANQGSEA. CDR3 length: 11 amino acids. Trimming stripped 3 bases from V and 5 bases from J, with 7 bases between. The CDR3 nucleotides read TGCAGCGTTGATGAAGGGACTGAAGCTTTCTTT. Residues: CSVDEGTEAFF.

The rearrangement links TRBV5-1 to TRBJ1-1; 7 nucleotides line up with TRBD1. Unmatched junction bases numbered 7, after V lost 1 base and J lost 4 bases. The germline V gene has CDR1 SGHRS and CDR2 YFSETQ. The CDR3 is made up of 15 amino acids. DNA of the CDR3: TGCGCCAGCAGCTTGCTACTTTCAGGGGGCACTGAAGCTTTCTTT. This encodes CASSLLLSGGTEAFF.

This clonotype is a singleton in its sample. The chain couples TRBV29-1 to TRBJ1-5; a possible D gene is TRBD1 (6 bases). V was pared by 6 bases and J by 1 base, with 13 bases between. CDR1 and CDR2 from the germline V gene are SQVTM and ANQGSEA. There are 14 residues in the CDR3. CDR3 in DNA: TGCAGCGTGGCCACAGGGAGAAGCAATCAGCCCCAGCATTTT. It is translated as CSVATGRSNQPQHF.

The chain is built from TRBV25-1 and TRBJ1-2; D unresolved. This CDR3 has 13 amino acids. Trimming left V 3 bases short and J 8 bases short, with 13 bases between. Germline CDR1 MGHDK, CDR2 SYGVNS. CDR3 DNA: TGTGCCAGCAGTGACGACGCGGGGAGAGGCTACACCTTC. Translated, it gives CASSDDAGRGYTF.

V and J are TRBV2 and TRBJ2-6; possibly TRBD1 or TRBD2 for D (6 bases each). This CDR3 region has 17 residues. CDR1 SNHLY and CDR2 FYNNEI come from the germline V gene. V lost 4 bases to trimming and J lost 1 base, with 14 bases between them. The CDR3 spells CASSVSGAISGANVLTF. DNA of the CDR3: TGTGCCAGCAGTGTATCGGGGGCAATTTCTGGGGCCAACGTCCTGACTTTC. Complete variable domain (other parts from reference TRBV2 and TRBJ2-6): EPEVTQTPSHQVTQMGQEVILRCVPISNHLYFYWYRQILGQKVEFLVSFYNNEISEKSEIFDDQFSVERPDGSNFTLKIRSTKLEDSAMYFCASSVSGAISGANVLTFGAGSRLTVL.

The chain uses TRBV29-1 and TRBJ2-7; D is undetermined. The CDR3 runs 15 residues. V lost 6 bases to trimming and J lost 2 bases, with 20 bases between them. CDR1 and CDR2 (germline): SQVTM, ANQGSEA. CDR3: CSVSPSGRVAYEQYF. The CDR3 nucleotides are TGCAGCGTAAGCCCTTCAGGCCGTGTGGCCTACGAGCAGTACTTC.

V gene TRBV2 combines with J gene TRBJ2-2; the match to TRBD1 covers 11 bases. V dropped 7 bases and J dropped 4; count of bases not matched to a gene: 8. The CDR3 covers 16 residues. Per the germline V gene, CDR1 is SNHLY and CDR2 is FYNNEI. This CDR3 is CASTPSGTGGTGELFF. In nucleotides, the CDR3 is TGTGCCAGCACTCCTTCCGGGACAGGGGGCACCGGGGAGCTGTTTTTT.

The chain couples TRBV19 to TRBJ2-7; 8 nucleotides match TRBD1. Germline CDR1 and CDR2: LNHDA and SQIVND (reference sequence). V lost 6 bases to trimming and J lost 3 bases; unmatched junction nucleotides: 10. This CDR3 comprises 15 residues. The CDR3 coding sequence is TGTGCCAGTAGAAACAGGGGGGTAGGCGACTACGAGCAGTACTTC. Its protein product is CASRNRGVGDYEQYF. The full variable domain, its missing parts supplied by reference TRBV19 and TRBJ2-7, is DGGITQSPKYLFRKEGQNVTLSCEQNLNHDAMYWYRQDPGQGLRLIYYSQIVNDFQKGDIAEGYSVSREKKESFPLTVTSAQKNPTAFYLCASRNRGVGDYEQYFGPGTRLTVT.

The chain has TRBV20-1 and TRBJ2-3; D call uncertain. This CDR3 region has 14 residues. V gave up 6 bases and J gave up 2 bases, with 15 bases separating them. Germline V lookup: CDR1 DFQATT, CDR2 SNEGSKA (reference sequence). The DNA for the CDR3 is TGCAGTGCCGTGGACGCCCTATCCACAGATACGCAGTATTTT. Translating gives CSAVDALSTDTQYF.

This clonotype has ten or more counts. CDR3 sequence: CASSFGSGALNTEAFF. The CDR3 DNA is TGCGCCAGCAGCTTCGGGTCCGGGGCGTTGAACACTGAAGCTTTCTTT. The chain carries TRBV5-1 and TRBJ1-1, with D possibly matching TRBD1 (5 bases). Germline V gene sequence: CDR1 SGHRS, CDR2 YFSETQ. Trimming removed 2 bases at V and 0 bases at J, with 14 bases between. CDR3 length equals 16 residues. The variable domain in full, completed from reference TRBV5-1 and TRBJ1-1, reads KAGVTQTPRYLIKTRGQQVTLSCSPISGHRSVSWYQQTPGQGLQFLFEYFSETQRNKGNFPGRFSGRQFSNSRSEMNVSTLELGDSALYLCASSFGSGALNTEAFFGQGTRLTVV.

The CDR3 region is CASSLRDYNSPLHF. The CDR3, as DNA: TGTGCCAGCAGTTTGCGGGATTATAATTCACCCCTCCACTTT. V gene TRBV7-9 combines with J gene TRBJ1-6; no clear D. Looked up from germline, CDR1 is SEHNR and CDR2 is FQNEAQ (reference sequence). This CDR3 has 14 amino acids. V shed 6 bases and J shed 4 bases, with 10 bases lying between them.

Concerning this clonotype: One end of the junction is discordant with germline, which a read error may explain. V usage is TRBV9 and J usage is TRBJ1-2; TRBD1 might be the D (5 bases). This CDR3 comprises 14 residues. Germline V gene data show CDR1 as SGDLS and CDR2 as YYNGEE. In DNA form, the CDR3 reads TGTGCCAGCTCACCAATGGAGGGACCCTATAGCTACGCCTTC. This encodes CASSPMEGPYSYAF. The complete variable domain, with remaining parts taken from reference TRBV9 and TRBJ1-2, reads DSGVTQTPKHLITATGQRVTLRCSPRSGDLSVYWYQQSLDQGLQFLIQYYNGEERAKGNILERFSAQQFPDLHSELNLSSLELGDSALYFCASSPMEGPYSYAFGSGTRLTVV.

The J gene is TRBJ2-5, the V gene TRBV7-9; D remains unclear. CDR1 and CDR2 (germline): SEHNR, FQNEAQ (reference sequence). Between the trimmed V and J ends, which lost 8 bases and 2 bases, there was a span of 15 bases. The CDR3 has 14 amino acids. This CDR3 is CASAVVADQETQYF. As DNA, the CDR3 is TGTGCCAGCGCCGTTGTGGCGGATCAAGAGACCCAGTACTTC.

This clonotype turned up a few times. The chain recombines TRBV10-2 with TRBJ2-7, with D hard to call. The CDR3 covers 14 residues. CDR1 WSHSY and CDR2 SAAADI come from the germline V gene. The ends were cut back, 3 bases at V and 3 bases at J, with 12 bases in the middle. The CDR3 nucleotides are TGCGCCAGCAGTGATTCTAATCTAGGCTACGAGCAGTACTTC. Amino acid sequence: CASSDSNLGYEQYF.

On this clonotype itself: No conserved phenylalanine or tryptophan ends this CDR3, so it is likely a read error. V is TRBV7-2 and J is TRBJ2-1, with D possibly matching TRBD2 (5 bases). Germline V gives CDR1 SGHTA, CDR2 FQGNSA. The CDR3 runs to 14 residues. Trimming removed 5 bases from V and 6 bases from J, with 14 bases in between. The CDR3 region is CASSLTREANEQFC. The DNA for the CDR3 is TGTGCCAGCAGCCTCACTCGGGAAGCCAATGAGCAGTTCTGC.

This clonotype was recorded many times. The J gene is TRBJ2-3, the V gene TRBV5-4; D call uncertain. The CDR3 runs to 15 residues. V was cut by 4 bases and J by 4 bases, with 16 bases left in between. Per the germline V gene, CDR1 is SGHNT and CDR2 is YYREEE (reference sequence). In DNA, the CDR3 is TGTGCCAGCAGCGTCCGCCCCACCCTTGCAGATACGCAGTATTTT. Amino acid sequence: CASSVRPTLADTQYF.

The table lists this clonotype with many counts. The chain uses TRBV12-3 or TRBV12-4 and TRBJ2-7; 13 bases are a match to TRBD2. V was clipped by 5 bases and J by 3 bases; unmatched bases: 7. This CDR3 has 16 residues. The CDR3 reads CASSTSGGADFYEQYF. Written as DNA, the CDR3 is TGTGCCAGCAGTACTAGCGGGGGGGCTGACTTCTACGAGCAGTACTTC.

Remarks on this clonotype: This clone may be a read error of a much larger clone one base away. This sequence joins TRBV12-3 or TRBV12-4 and TRBJ2-3, with 9 bases that match TRBD2. This CDR3 comprises 15 residues. This CDR3 is CASRGSGGGTDAQYF. CDR3 nucleotides: TGTGCCAGCAGGGGTAGCGGGGGTGGGACAGATGCGCAGTATTTT.

The rearrangement uses TRBV20-1 and TRBJ2-5, with 13 nucleotides matching TRBD2. J gave up 5 bases and V 4 bases, and 4 bases lay outside the gene matches. Looked up from germline, CDR1 is DFQATT and CDR2 is SNEGSKA (reference sequence). The CDR3 contains 14 residues. The CDR3 DNA is TGCAGTGCTAAACTAGCGGGGGGGCTCGAGACCCAGTACTTC. It specifies CSAKLAGGLETQYF.

This clonotype was seen ten or more times. The J gene is TRBJ1-5, the V gene TRBV12-3 or TRBV12-4, with D possibly TRBD1 on 5 matching bases. V lost 4 bases and J lost 2, with 12 bases in between. The length of the CDR3 is 15 residues. DNA of the CDR3: TGTGCCAGCAGTTGGGGGGGGAGTGGCAATCAGCCCCAGCATTTT. Its protein product is CASSWGGSGNQPQHF.